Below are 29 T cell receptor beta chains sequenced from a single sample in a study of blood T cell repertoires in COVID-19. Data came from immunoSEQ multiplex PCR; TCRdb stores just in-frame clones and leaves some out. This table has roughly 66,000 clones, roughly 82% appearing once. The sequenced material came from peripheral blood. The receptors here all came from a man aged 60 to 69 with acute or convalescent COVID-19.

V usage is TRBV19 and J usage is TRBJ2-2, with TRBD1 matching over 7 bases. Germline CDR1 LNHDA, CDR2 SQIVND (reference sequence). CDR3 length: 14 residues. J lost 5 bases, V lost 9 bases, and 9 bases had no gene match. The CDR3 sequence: CASGDRVGTGELFF. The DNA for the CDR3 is TGTGCCAGCGGCGACAGGGTCGGGACCGGGGAGCTGTTTTTT.

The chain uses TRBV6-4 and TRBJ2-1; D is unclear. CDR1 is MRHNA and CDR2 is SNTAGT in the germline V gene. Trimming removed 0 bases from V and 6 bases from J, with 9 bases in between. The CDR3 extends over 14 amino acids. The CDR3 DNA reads TGTGCCAGCAGTGACTCGAACCTAGGCAATGAGCAGTTCTTC. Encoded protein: CASSDSNLGNEQFF.

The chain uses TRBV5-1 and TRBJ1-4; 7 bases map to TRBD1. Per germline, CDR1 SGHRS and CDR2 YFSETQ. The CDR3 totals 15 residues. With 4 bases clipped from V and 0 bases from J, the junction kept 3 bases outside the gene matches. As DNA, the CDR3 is TGCGCCAGCAGCCCAGGGACAGCAACTAATGAAAAACTGTTTTTT. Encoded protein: CASSPGTATNEKLFF.

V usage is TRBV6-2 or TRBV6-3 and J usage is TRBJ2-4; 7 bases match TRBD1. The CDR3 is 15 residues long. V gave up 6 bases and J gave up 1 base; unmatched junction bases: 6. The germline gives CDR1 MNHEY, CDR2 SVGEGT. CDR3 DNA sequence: TGTGCCAGCAGCTATACAGGGGATGCCAAAAACATTCAGTACTTC. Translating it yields CASSYTGDAKNIQYF.

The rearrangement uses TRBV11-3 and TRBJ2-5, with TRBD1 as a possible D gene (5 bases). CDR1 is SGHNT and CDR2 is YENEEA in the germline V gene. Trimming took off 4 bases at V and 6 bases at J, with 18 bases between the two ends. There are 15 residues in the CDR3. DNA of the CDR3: TGTGCCAGCAGCTCCCCTCCAGGGAATGCAAAGACCCAGTACTTC. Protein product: CASSSPPGNAKTQYF.

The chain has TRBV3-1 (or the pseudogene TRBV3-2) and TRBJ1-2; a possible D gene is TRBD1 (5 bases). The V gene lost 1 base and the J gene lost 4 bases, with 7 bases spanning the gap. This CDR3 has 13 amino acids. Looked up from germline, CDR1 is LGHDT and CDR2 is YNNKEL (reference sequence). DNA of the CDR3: TGTGCCAGCAGCCAAGGACAGCCCTATGGCTACACCTTC. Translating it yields CASSQGQPYGYTF.

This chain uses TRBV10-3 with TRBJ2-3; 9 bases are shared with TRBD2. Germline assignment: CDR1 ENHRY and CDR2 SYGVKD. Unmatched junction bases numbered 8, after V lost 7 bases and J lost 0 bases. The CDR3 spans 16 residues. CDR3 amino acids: CAINPRAGGSTDTQYF. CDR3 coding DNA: TGTGCCATCAATCCCCGAGCGGGGGGCAGCACAGATACGCAGTATTTT.

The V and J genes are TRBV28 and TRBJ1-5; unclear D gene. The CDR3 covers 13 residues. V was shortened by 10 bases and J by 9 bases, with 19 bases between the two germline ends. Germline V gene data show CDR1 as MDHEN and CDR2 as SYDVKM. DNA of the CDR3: TGTGCCACCAAACTCCGGGGTAGCTGGCCCCAGCATTTT. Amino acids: CATKLRGSWPQHF.

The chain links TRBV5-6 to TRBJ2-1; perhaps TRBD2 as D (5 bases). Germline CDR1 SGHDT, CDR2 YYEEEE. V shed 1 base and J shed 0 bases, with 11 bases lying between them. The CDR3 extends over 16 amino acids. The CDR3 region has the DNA TGTGCCAGCAGCTTGTTGGAGGCAGTCTCCTACAATGAGCAGTTCTTC. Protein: CASSLLEAVSYNEQFF.

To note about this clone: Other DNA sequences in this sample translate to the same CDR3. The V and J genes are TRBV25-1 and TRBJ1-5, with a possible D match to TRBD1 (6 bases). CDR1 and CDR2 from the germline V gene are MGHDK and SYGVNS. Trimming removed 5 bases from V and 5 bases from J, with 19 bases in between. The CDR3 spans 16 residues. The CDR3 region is CASSSYLGGGHQPQHF. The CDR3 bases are TGTGCCAGCAGTTCTTACCTCGGGGGGGGGCATCAGCCCCAGCATTTT.

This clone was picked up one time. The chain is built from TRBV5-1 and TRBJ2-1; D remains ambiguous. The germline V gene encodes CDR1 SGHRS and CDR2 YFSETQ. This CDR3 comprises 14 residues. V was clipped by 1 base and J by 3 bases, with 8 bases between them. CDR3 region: CASSLSQDYNEQFF. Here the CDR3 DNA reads TGCGCCAGCAGCTTGAGCCAGGACTACAATGAGCAGTTCTTC.

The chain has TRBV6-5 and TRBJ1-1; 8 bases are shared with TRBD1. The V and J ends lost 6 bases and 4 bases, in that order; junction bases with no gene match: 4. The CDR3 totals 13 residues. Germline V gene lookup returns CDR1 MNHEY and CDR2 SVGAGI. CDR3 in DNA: TGTGCCAGCAGGGACAGGGCCGCCACTGAAGCTTTCTTT. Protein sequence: CASRDRAATEAFF.

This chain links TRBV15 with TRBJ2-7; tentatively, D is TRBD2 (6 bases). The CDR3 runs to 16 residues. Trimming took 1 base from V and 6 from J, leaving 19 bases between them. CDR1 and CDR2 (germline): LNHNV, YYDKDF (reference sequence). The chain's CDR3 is CATSRGGAVLGSEQYF. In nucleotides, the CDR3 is TGTGCCACCAGCAGAGGCGGGGCGGTGTTGGGGAGCGAGCAGTACTTC.

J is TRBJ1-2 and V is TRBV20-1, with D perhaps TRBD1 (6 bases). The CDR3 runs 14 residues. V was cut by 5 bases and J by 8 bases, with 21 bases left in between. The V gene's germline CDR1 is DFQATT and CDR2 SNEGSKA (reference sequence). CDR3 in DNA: TGCAGTGCTGGTGATTCCGGGACAACAAGGGGCTACACCTTC. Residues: CSAGDSGTTRGYTF.

CDR3 sequence: CASRKETGNSNQPQHF. DNA for the CDR3: TGTGCCAGCAGAAAAGAGACAGGGAATAGCAATCAGCCCCAGCATTTT. The chain couples TRBV2 to TRBJ1-5, with TRBD1 matching over 7 bases. The CDR3 runs to 16 residues. J was trimmed by 0 bases and V by 6 bases; bases with no gene match: 8. In germline, CDR1 is SNHLY, CDR2 FYNNEI.

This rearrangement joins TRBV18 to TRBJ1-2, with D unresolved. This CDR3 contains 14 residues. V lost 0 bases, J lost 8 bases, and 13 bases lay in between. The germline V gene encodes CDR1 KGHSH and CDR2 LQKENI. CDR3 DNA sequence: TGTGCCAGCTCACCACCGGAAGAATCTAGCGGCTACACCTTC. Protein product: CASSPPEESSGYTF.

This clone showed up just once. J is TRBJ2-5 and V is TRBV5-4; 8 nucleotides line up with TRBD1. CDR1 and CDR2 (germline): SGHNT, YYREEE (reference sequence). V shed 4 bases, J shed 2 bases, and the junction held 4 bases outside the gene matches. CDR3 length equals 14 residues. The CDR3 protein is CASSLGQGQETQYF. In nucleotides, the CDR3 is TGTGCCAGCAGCCTCGGACAGGGACAAGAGACCCAGTACTTC.

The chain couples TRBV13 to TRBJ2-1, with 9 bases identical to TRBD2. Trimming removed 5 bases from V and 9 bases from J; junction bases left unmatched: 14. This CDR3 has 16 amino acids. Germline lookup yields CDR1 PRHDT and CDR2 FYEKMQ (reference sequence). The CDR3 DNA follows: TGTGCCAGCAGCATACCAGCGGGGGGAGTCGGTGCTGAGCAGTTCTTC. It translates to CASSIPAGGVGAEQFF.

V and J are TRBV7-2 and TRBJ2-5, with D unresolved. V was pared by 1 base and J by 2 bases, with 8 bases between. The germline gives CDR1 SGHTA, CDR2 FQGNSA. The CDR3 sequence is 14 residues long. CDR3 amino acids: CASSLELVQETQYF. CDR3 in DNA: TGTGCCAGCAGCTTAGAGTTAGTTCAAGAGACCCAGTACTTC.

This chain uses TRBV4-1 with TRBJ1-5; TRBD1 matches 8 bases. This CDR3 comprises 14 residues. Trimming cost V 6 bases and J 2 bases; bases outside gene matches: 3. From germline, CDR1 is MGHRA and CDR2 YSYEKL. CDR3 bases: TGCGCCAGCAGACCGGACAGGGGCAATCAGCCCCAGCATTTT. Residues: CASRPDRGNQPQHF.

CDR3 DNA sequence: TGTGCCAGCAGCTTAGTTGCGTATTATGGCTACACCTTC. Translated: CASSLVAYYGYTF. This sequence joins TRBV11-2 and TRBJ1-2; no clear D gene. V was trimmed by 1 base and J by 5 bases, leaving 8 bases between them. This CDR3 is built from 13 residues. CDR1 SGHAT and CDR2 FQNNGV come from the germline V gene.

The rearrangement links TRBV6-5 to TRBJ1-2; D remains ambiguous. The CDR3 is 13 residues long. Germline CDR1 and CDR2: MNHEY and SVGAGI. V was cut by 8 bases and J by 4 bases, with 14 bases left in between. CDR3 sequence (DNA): TGTGCCAGCTCCTCATTTCGAGGCTATGGCTACACCTTC. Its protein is CASSSFRGYGYTF.

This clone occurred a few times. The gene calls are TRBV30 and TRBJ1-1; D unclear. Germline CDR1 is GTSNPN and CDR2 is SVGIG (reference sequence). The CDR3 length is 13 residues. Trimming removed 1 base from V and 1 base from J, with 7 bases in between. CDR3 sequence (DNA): TGTGCCTGGAGTGAGTCGGGGAACACTGAAGCTTTCTTT. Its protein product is CAWSESGNTEAFF.

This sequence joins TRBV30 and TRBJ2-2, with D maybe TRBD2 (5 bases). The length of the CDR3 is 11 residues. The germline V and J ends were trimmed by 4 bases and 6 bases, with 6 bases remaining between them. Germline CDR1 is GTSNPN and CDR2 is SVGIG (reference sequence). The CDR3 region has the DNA TGTGCCTGGACGAGGGCCGGGGAGCTGTTTTTT. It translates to CAWTRAGELFF.

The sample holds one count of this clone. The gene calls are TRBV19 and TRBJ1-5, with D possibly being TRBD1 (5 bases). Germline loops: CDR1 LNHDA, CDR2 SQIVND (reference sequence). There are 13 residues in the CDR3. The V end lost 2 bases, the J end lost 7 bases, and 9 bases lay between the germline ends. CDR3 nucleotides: TGTGCCAGTAGTATAACAGGACCACAGCCCCAGCATTTT. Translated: CASSITGPQPQHF.

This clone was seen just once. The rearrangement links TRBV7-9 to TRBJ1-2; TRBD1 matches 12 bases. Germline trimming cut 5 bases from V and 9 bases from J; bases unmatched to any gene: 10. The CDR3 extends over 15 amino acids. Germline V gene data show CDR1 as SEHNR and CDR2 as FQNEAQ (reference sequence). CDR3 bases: TGTGCCAGCAGCGCCGGGACAGGGGGCTTTAGACGCTACACCTTC. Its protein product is CASSAGTGGFRRYTF.

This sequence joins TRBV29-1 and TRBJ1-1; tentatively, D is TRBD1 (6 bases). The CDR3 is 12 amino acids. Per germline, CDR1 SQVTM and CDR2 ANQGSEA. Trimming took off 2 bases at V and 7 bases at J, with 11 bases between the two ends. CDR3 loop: CSVETGNSEAFF. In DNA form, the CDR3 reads TGCAGCGTTGAAACAGGGAATAGTGAAGCTTTCTTT.

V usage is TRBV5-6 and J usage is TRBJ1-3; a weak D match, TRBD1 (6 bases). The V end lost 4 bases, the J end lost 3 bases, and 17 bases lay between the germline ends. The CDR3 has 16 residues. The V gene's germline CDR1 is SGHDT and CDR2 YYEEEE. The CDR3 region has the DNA TGTGCCAGCAGCCCACTACAGGGTGGCGGTGGAAACACCATATATTTT. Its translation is CASSPLQGGGGNTIYF.

Here the CDR3 DNA reads TGCGCCAGCAGCCAAGGGGGCACCACAGATACGCAGTATTTT. This sequence encodes CASSQGGTTDTQYF. V usage is TRBV4-3 and J usage is TRBJ2-3; D perhaps matches TRBD1 (5 bases). The V gene's germline CDR1 is LGHNA and CDR2 YSLEER. This CDR3 contains 14 residues. V was cut by 1 base and J by 2 bases, with 7 bases left in between.